A single sample gave rise to the 28 T cell receptor beta chains below, sequenced in a study of tissue T cells after allogeneic stem cell transplantation. Time point defined: mouse harvest day 14 after allogeneic transplant. Tail vein injection delivered 10^7 T-cell-depleted bone marrow cells and 10^6 splenic CD5+ T cells. The table came from immunoSEQ multiplex PCR; TCRdb's copy has only in-frame clones and leaves some out. The table shows 3,400 or so clones, with roughly 50% occurring only once. The sample comprised gut tissue. Receptors originate from a female BALB/c mouse given C57BL/6 T cells with graft-versus-host disease after an allogeneic hematopoietic cell transplant.

This clone has more than one count but fewer than ten. Each gene name is a mouse one. The DNA ends 1 residue before the CDR3 does, and the rest of the CDR3 is filled in from the germline J gene. The V gene is TRBV13-3, the J gene TRBJ1-1; 7 bases align to TRBD1. The CDR3 has 15 amino acids. Germline CDR1 is NNHDY and CDR2 is SYVADS. The V and J ends lost 0 bases and 1 base, in that order; junction bases with no gene match: 3. CDR3 DNA, as far as it was read: TGTGCCAGCAGTGATGCAAACAGGGGAAACACAGAAGTCTTC. Residues: CASSDANRGNTEVF. The entire CDR3 protein reads CASSDANRGNTEVFF.

This clone has a handful of counts. Germline and genes: mouse. Read coverage stops 1 residue before the CDR3 terminus; the germline J gene supplies the remainder. This rearrangement joins TRBV20 to TRBJ1-5, with unresolved D. V was trimmed by 0 bases and J by 1 base, leaving 7 bases between them. Germline V gene sequence: CDR1 GFQATS, CDR2 STVNSAI. The CDR3 is made up of 14 amino acids. CDR3 bases read: TGTGGTGCTAGGGATCCCAAGAACAACCAGGCTCCGCTT. It specifies CGARDPKNNQAPL. The full CDR3 is CGARDPKNNQAPLF.

This clone was found a few times. Genes here carry mouse names. The sequenced fragment ends 1 residue before the CDR3 boundary, so the rest is inferred from the germline J gene. The chain carries TRBV26 and TRBJ1-3; no reliable D call. With 4 bases removed from V and 0 bases from J, the gap between germline ends came to 4 bases. Germline CDR1 reads KGHPV; CDR2 reads FQNQEV (reference sequence). The CDR3 is 13 amino acids. CDR3 loop: CASSRNSGNTLYF. The part of the CDR3 DNA that was read is TGTGCCAGCAGTCGGAATTCTGGAAATACGCTCTAT.

This clone was seen a few times. The gene symbols are mouse symbols. The read ends 1 residue shy of where the CDR3 ends; the end is completed using the germline J gene. This chain uses TRBV5 with TRBJ1-5, with D possibly matching TRBD1 (5 bases). The CDR3 spans 14 residues. Deletions cut 1 base from V and 7 bases from J, with 11 bases between. Germline V gene sequence: CDR1 LGHNA, CDR2 YNLKQL (reference sequence). The CDR3 bases that were read are TGTGCCAGCAGCCAAGTCGGGGGGGGGCAGGCTCCGCTT. Translating it yields CASSQVGGGQAPL. In full, the CDR3 is CASSQVGGGQAPLF.

To note about this clone: The gene names here belong to mouse. The read comes to an end 1 residue before the CDR3 does, leaving the germline J gene to fill in the end. This chain uses TRBV1 with TRBJ2-7, with 8 bases matching TRBD2. The length of the CDR3 is 14 residues. Germline CDR1 NSQYPW, CDR2 LRSPGD (reference sequence). V shed 2 bases and J 5 bases; nucleotides not matched to a gene: 5. The covered CDR3 bases are TGCACCTGCAGTGCATTGGGGGGGGCGGATGAACAGTAC. Its translation is CTCSALGGADEQY. The full-length CDR3 reads as CTCSALGGADEQYF.

Comment on this clone: Genes here carry mouse names. The missing CDR3 end, 1 residue past where the read stops, is filled in from the germline J gene. The genes are TRBV2 and TRBJ2-5; D call uncertain. V shed 1 base and J shed 2 bases, with 7 bases lying between them. This CDR3 comprises 14 residues. Germline CDR1 LGHNA, CDR2 YSYQKL. The CDR3 bases that were read are TGTGCCAGCAGCCAAGGGGTGAGCCAAGACACCCAGTAC. It specifies CASSQGVSQDTQY. The whole CDR3 protein is CASSQGVSQDTQYF.

As concerns this clone: Gene names and germline match the mouse. The read ends 1 residue shy of where the CDR3 ends; the end is completed using the germline J gene. The rearrangement uses TRBV26 and TRBJ1-2; no firm D call. The V and J ends lost 2 bases and 2 bases respectively, with 6 bases between them. The CDR3 has 13 residues. Germline V lookup: CDR1 KGHPV, CDR2 FQNQEV (reference sequence). The part of the CDR3 DNA that was read is TGTGCCAGCAGTCTGCGGGTTAACTCCGACTACACC. It encodes CASSLRVNSDYT. The complete CDR3 sequence is CASSLRVNSDYTF. Full variable domain (outside the CDR3, taken from reference TRBV26 and TRBJ1-2): NSKVIQTPRYLVKGQGQKAKMRCIPEKGHPVVFWYQQNKNNEFKFLINFQNQEVLQQIDMTEKRFSAECPSNSPCSLEIQSSEAGDSALYLCASSLRVNSDYTFGSGTRLLVI.

Note on this clone: Mouse germline and gene names are used. The read halts 1 residue ahead of the CDR3 end, with the missing end drawn from the germline J gene. The gene calls are TRBV26 and TRBJ2-5; D perhaps matches TRBD2 (7 bases). This CDR3 has 12 residues. CDR1 and CDR2 from the germline V gene are KGHPV and FQNQEV (reference sequence). The ends were cut back, 6 bases at V and 7 bases at J, with 11 bases in the middle. CDR3 sequence: CASSLGANTQYF. The sequenced part of the CDR3 DNA is TGTGCCAGCAGCCTGGGGGCGAACACCCAGTAC.

Notes on this clone: Each gene name is a mouse one. CDR3 DNA, as far as it was read: TGTGCCAGCTCTCTCGGAGGGCGCACAGAAGTCTTC. It encodes CASSLGGRTEVF. In full, the CDR3 is CASSLGGRTEVFF. The chain uses TRBV12-1 and TRBJ1-1; unclear D gene. The read is 1 residue too short to cover the CDR3 end, so that end is filled in from the germline J gene. The CDR3 consists of 13 residues. V lost 0 bases, J lost 4 bases, and 8 bases lay in between. Germline V gene sequence: CDR1 SGHSN, CDR2 HYEKVE.

Notes on this clone: The gene names here belong to mouse. The read comes to an end 1 residue before the CDR3 does, leaving the germline J gene to fill in the end. The gene calls are TRBV13-3 and TRBJ2-4; 7 bases are a match to TRBD2. The V gene's germline CDR1 is NNHDY and CDR2 SYVADS. This CDR3 has 14 residues. V lost 0 bases, J lost 4 bases, and 2 bases stayed unmatched. CDR3 DNA, as far as it was read: TGTGCCAGCAGTGATGTCCTGGGGGAAAACACCTTGTAC. It codes for CASSDVLGENTLY. The CDR3 in its entirety is CASSDVLGENTLYF.

In its sample, this clone was seen a few times. Genes and germline come from the mouse. The missing CDR3 end, 1 residue past where the read stops, is filled in from the germline J gene. The V call is TRBV26, the J call TRBJ2-7; D remains ambiguous. Trimming shortened V by 2 bases and J by 7 bases, and 3 bases separated the two germline ends. This CDR3 is 10 amino acids long. Germline assignment: CDR1 KGHPV and CDR2 FQNQEV (reference sequence). The CDR3 region is CASSLREQYF. The DNA read from the CDR3 is TGTGCCAGCAGTCTGAGGGAACAGTAC.

With respect to this clone: Gene names refer to mouse genes. The read falls 1 residue short of the CDR3 end, and the missing part is taken from the germline J gene. The chain recombines TRBV26 with TRBJ2-1; 9 positions match TRBD1. Germline CDR1 and CDR2: KGHPV and FQNQEV (reference sequence). The length of the CDR3 is 13 residues. The trim removed 5 bases at V and 12 bases at J, leaving 8 bases unmatched. The CDR3 sequence is CASSSGQGGGQFF. Incomplete CDR3 DNA: TGTGCCAGCAGTTCGGGACAGGGAGGGGGGCAGTTC. Full variable domain (rest looked up from reference TRBV26 and TRBJ2-1): NSKVIQTPRYLVKGQGQKAKMRCIPEKGHPVVFWYQQNKNNEFKFLINFQNQEVLQQIDMTEKRFSAECPSNSPCSLEIQSSEAGDSALYLCASSSGQGGGQFFGPGTRLTVL.

This clone has a handful of counts. Mouse gene names apply. The CDR3 end lies 1 residue beyond the end of the read and is filled in from the germline J gene. The V gene is TRBV26, the J gene TRBJ2-2; D is unresolved. This CDR3 is 14 amino acids long. The ends were cut back, 2 bases at V and 1 base at J, with 5 bases in the middle. The germline CDR1 and CDR2 sequences are KGHPV and FQNQEV (reference sequence). CDR3 DNA, as far as it was read: TGTGCCAGCAGTCTGACAATAAACACCGGGCAGCTCTAC. Protein: CASSLTINTGQLY. The entire CDR3 protein is CASSLTINTGQLYF. Together with reference TRBV26 and TRBJ2-2, the CDR3 gives the full variable domain: NSKVIQTPRYLVKGQGQKAKMRCIPEKGHPVVFWYQQNKNNEFKFLINFQNQEVLQQIDMTEKRFSAECPSNSPCSLEIQSSEAGDSALYLCASSLTINTGQLYFGEGSKLTVL.

Concerning this clone: Genes here carry mouse names. The read ends 1 residue shy of where the CDR3 ends; the end is completed using the germline J gene. The V call is TRBV26, the J call TRBJ1-4, with 9 bases that match TRBD1. Germline CDR1 reads KGHPV; CDR2 reads FQNQEV (reference sequence). Trimming took 2 bases from V and 2 from J; bases not matched to a gene: 3. This CDR3 is built from 16 residues. The CDR3 DNA, read in part, is TGTGCCAGCAGTCTGGTAGGGACAGGGTCCAACGAAAGATTATTT. It encodes CASSLVGTGSNERLF. In full, the CDR3 is CASSLVGTGSNERLFF.

This clone was seen once. Each gene name is a mouse one. The read is 1 residue too short to cover the CDR3 end, so that end is filled in from the germline J gene. The genes are TRBV26 and TRBJ1-6; D is undetermined. TRBJ1-6 is an open reading frame, and its role is uncertain. Germline CDR1 reads KGHPV; CDR2 reads FQNQEV (reference sequence). V lost 2 bases to trimming and J lost 5 bases, with 7 bases between them. The CDR3 spans 14 residues. CDR3 bases read: TGTGCCAGCAGTCTGCCCACGAATAATTCGCCCCTCTAC. Translating it yields CASSLPTNNSPLY. The whole CDR3 region reads CASSLPTNNSPLYF.

This clone is termed medium-sized. Germline and genes here are mouse. The DNA read from the CDR3 is TGTGCAAGCAGCTACAGGGTGGGTTCTGGAAATACGCTCTAT. Translation: CASSYRVGSGNTLY. The complete CDR3 reads CASSYRVGSGNTLYF. The chain is built from TRBV16 and TRBJ1-3, with a possible D match to TRBD1 (6 bases). From the germline J gene comes the end of the CDR3, since the read stops 1 residue before it. CDR3 size: 15 residues. Trimming left V 4 bases short and J 0 bases short, with 10 bases between. Germline loops: CDR1 SGHSA, CDR2 FRNQAP.

To note about this clone: Gene names denote mouse genes. The read terminates 1 residue ahead of where the CDR3 ends, so the germline J gene completes it. The V call is TRBV26, the J call TRBJ2-7; unclear D gene. This CDR3 is built from 13 residues. Germline CDR1 reads KGHPV; CDR2 reads FQNQEV (reference sequence). V lost 6 bases and J lost 0, with 9 bases in between. The sequenced part of the CDR3 DNA is TGTGCCAGCAGCCTCTGGCACTCCTATGAACAGTAC. This sequence encodes CASSLWHSYEQY. The full CDR3 is CASSLWHSYEQYF.

On this clone: The listed genes are named as in mouse. The missing CDR3 end, 1 residue past where the read stops, is filled in from the germline J gene. The V gene is TRBV26, the J gene TRBJ2-2, with D unresolved. The CDR3 sequence is 15 residues long. CDR1 and CDR2 (germline): KGHPV, FQNQEV (reference sequence). V lost 1 base to trimming and J lost 4 bases, with 10 bases between them. Incomplete CDR3 DNA: TGTGCCAGCAGTCTGTGGGCAGGAGTCACCGGGCAGCTCTAC. It yields the protein CASSLWAGVTGQLY. The whole CDR3 protein reads CASSLWAGVTGQLYF.

Note on this clone: All gene names here are mouse names. From the germline J gene comes the end of the CDR3, since the read stops 1 residue before it. The chain recombines TRBV13-2 with TRBJ1-1, with TRBD1 matching over 9 bases. The germline gives CDR1 NNHNN, CDR2 SYGAGS (reference sequence). This CDR3 has 15 amino acids. Unmatched junction bases numbered 5, after V lost 2 bases and J lost 3 bases. The CDR3: CASGETGGKDTEVFF. CDR3 DNA, as far as it was read: TGTGCCAGCGGTGAGACAGGGGGGAAGGACACAGAAGTCTTC.

With respect to this clone: Gene labels here are mouse ones. The read ends 1 residue before the CDR3 terminus; that terminus is restored from the germline J gene. The V gene is TRBV2, the J gene TRBJ1-3; D not resolved. Germline V CDR1 and CDR2: LGHNA, YSYQKL. This CDR3 region has 14 residues. V was pared by 0 bases and J by 6 bases, with 9 bases between. Partial CDR3 DNA: TGTGCCAGCAGCCAAGAATCTGGAGAAAATACGCTCTAT. Its protein is CASSQESGENTLY. The entire CDR3 protein is CASSQESGENTLYF.

Regarding this clone: Mouse names are used for the genes. The read comes to an end 1 residue before the CDR3 does, leaving the germline J gene to fill in the end. This chain connects TRBV12-2 to TRBJ1-4; 9 nucleotides match TRBD1. V lost 0 bases to trimming and J lost 7 bases; unmatched junction nucleotides: 5. The CDR3 extends over 15 amino acids. The germline CDR1 and CDR2 sequences are SGHLS and HYDKME. The DNA read from the CDR3 is TGTGCCAGCTCTCTCGAGGGACAGGGTGCCGAAAGATTATTT. This codes for CASSLEGQGAERLF. The full CDR3 protein is CASSLEGQGAERLFF.

This clone is large in the sample. The gene names here belong to mouse. Read sequence stops 1 residue before the CDR3 end, and the germline J gene provides the missing end. J is TRBJ1-3 and V is TRBV26; 10 positions match TRBD1. Germline V gene data show CDR1 as KGHPV and CDR2 as FQNQEV (reference sequence). The ends lost 4 bases at V and 2 bases at J; junction bases unmatched: 2. The length of the CDR3 is 15 residues. CDR3 sequence: CASSPGQGTGNTLYF. The CDR3 bases that were read are TGTGCCAGCAGTCCGGGACAGGGGACTGGAAATACGCTCTAT.

This clone has more than one count but fewer than ten. Each gene name is a mouse one. The read comes to an end 1 residue before the CDR3 does, leaving the germline J gene to fill in the end. This sequence joins TRBV26 and TRBJ2-1; 8 positions match TRBD2. Trimming removed 4 bases from V and 1 base from J; junction bases left unmatched: 0. There are 14 residues in the CDR3. CDR1 and CDR2 from the germline V gene are KGHPV and FQNQEV (reference sequence). Partial CDR3 DNA: TGTGCCAGCAGTCGACTGGGGAACTATGCTGAGCAGTTC. Protein: CASSRLGNYAEQF. In full, the CDR3 reads CASSRLGNYAEQFF.

By its share, this clone is medium-sized. The germline and genes are mouse ones. Read sequence stops 1 residue before the CDR3 end, and the germline J gene provides the missing end. The chain carries TRBV15 and TRBJ1-2; the D is unclear. This CDR3 is 11 amino acids long. From germline, CDR1 is SGHND and CDR2 FRSKSL. Trimming cost V 5 bases and J 3 bases, with 4 bases left between them. Partial CDR3 DNA: TGTGCCAGCAGTCTTCACTCCGACTACACC. Translated: CASSLHSDYT. The full CDR3 protein is CASSLHSDYTF.

To note about this clone: Genes here carry mouse names. The read terminates 1 residue before the CDR3 end, so the remaining end is supplied by the germline J gene. The chain combines TRBV15 with TRBJ1-5; D gene uncertain. This CDR3 spans 13 amino acids. Between the trimmed V and J ends, which lost 6 bases and 0 bases, there was a span of 6 bases. Germline V gene data show CDR1 as SGHND and CDR2 as FRSKSL. CDR3 loop: CASSLNNNQAPLF. The sequenced part of the CDR3 DNA is TGTGCCAGCAGCCTTAATAACAACCAGGCTCCGCTT.

Turning to this clone: The genes and germline here are from mouse. The read finishes 1 residue shy of the CDR3 end, and the germline J gene is used to complete it. This chain joins TRBV3 and TRBJ2-5; TRBD2 agrees at 11 bases. V gave up 3 bases and J gave up 3 bases; unmatched junction bases: 8. The CDR3 contains 17 residues. Germline loops: CDR1 SNHLY, CDR2 FYNGKV (reference sequence). The CDR3: CASSFPSDWGEQDTQYF. CDR3 bases read: TGTGCCAGCAGCTTCCCATCGGACTGGGGGGAACAAGACACCCAGTAC.

This clone was picked up a small number of times. Gene names follow the mouse nomenclature. The CDR3 end falls 1 residue outside the read, so it is completed with the germline J gene. J is TRBJ1-4 and V is TRBV26; D is perhaps TRBD1 (6 bases). Germline values: CDR1 KGHPV, CDR2 FQNQEV (reference sequence). V was shortened by 4 bases and J by 2 bases, with 11 bases between the two germline ends. This CDR3 region has 15 residues. The covered CDR3 bases are TGTGCCAGCAGTCAGGGACACCAATCCAACGAAAGATTATTT. Protein product: CASSQGHQSNERLF. The entire CDR3 reads CASSQGHQSNERLFF.

Comments on this clone: The germline and genes are mouse ones. The observed sequence ends 1 residue before the CDR3 terminus, with the missing tail filled in from the germline J gene. V usage is TRBV14 and J usage is TRBJ1-4; the D is unclear. The CDR3 runs 14 residues. V lost 4 bases and J 3 bases, leaving 10 bases between the germline ends. Germline assignment: CDR1 SGHDT and CDR2 FRDEAV. CDR3 bases read: TGTGCCAGCAGTCTGAGGCGCGCCAACGAAAGATTATTT. It translates to CASSLRRANERLF. The CDR3 in full is CASSLRRANERLFF.